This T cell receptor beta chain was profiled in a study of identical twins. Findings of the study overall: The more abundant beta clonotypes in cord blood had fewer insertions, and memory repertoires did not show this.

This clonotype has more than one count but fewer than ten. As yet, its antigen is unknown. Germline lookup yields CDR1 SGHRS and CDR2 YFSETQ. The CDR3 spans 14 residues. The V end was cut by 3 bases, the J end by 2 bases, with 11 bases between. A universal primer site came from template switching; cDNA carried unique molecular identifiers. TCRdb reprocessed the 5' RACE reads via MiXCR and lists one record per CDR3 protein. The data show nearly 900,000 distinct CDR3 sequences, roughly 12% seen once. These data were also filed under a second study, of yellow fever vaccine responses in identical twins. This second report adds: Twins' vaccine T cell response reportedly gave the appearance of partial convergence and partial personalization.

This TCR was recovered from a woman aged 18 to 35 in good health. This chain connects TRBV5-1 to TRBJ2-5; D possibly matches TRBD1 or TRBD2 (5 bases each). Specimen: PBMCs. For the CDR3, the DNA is TGCGCCAGCAGCTGGGACGGGCGACAAGAGACCCAGTACTTC. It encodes CASSWDGRQETQYF.